This T cell receptor beta chain is drawn from a study of CD8 T cells in ankylosing spondylitis. CDR1 and CDR2 from the germline V gene are WSHSY and SAAADI. The V gene lost 7 bases and the J gene lost 2 bases, with 9 bases spanning the gap. CDR3 size: 13 residues. TCRdb fed the 5' RACE reads into MiXCR, producing one record per CDR3 protein. The table lists nearly 250,000 distinct CDR3 sequences, around 32% of them singletons, with roughly 4.2% in the top ten. Sequenced material: blood, either unsorted or a sorted T cell fraction (not recorded which). The chain uses TRBV10-2 and TRBJ2-1; possibly TRBD2 for D (5 bases). The receptor's source is a male donor with ankylosing spondylitis or in good health (not recorded which). The CDR3 is CASMGAAYNEQFF. The CDR3, as DNA: TGCGCCAGCATGGGAGCGGCCTACAATGAGCAGTTCTTC.